Following are 15 T cell receptor beta chains from one sample sequenced in a study of T cell repertoires in cytomegalovirus infection. MiXCR was run by TCRdb on the reads, yielding one entry per CDR3 protein. The profile covers roughly 130,000 distinct CDR3 sequences, with more than 20% appearing a single time and 34% taken by the ten largest. Their cognate antigens are unknown. Sequences were obtained from PBMCs, sequenced either directly or after in vitro stimulation (not recorded which). These receptors were obtained from a human donor in good health (CMV status not recorded). Some clones in this sample may be carry-over from other donors' samples.

The chain recombines TRBV6-2 or TRBV6-3 with TRBJ2-3; D call uncertain. With 5 bases removed from V and 1 base from J, the gap between germline ends came to 10 bases. Germline assignment: CDR1 MNHEY and CDR2 SVGEGT. The CDR3 is 14 amino acids. The CDR3: CASSAELRTDTQYF. CDR3 sequence (DNA): TGTGCCAGCAGTGCCGAACTCCGCACAGATACGCAGTATTTT.

This clonotype was counted only a few times. The chain couples TRBV6-5 to TRBJ2-5; D unresolved. The CDR3 consists of 14 residues. CDR1 and CDR2 (germline): MNHEY, SVGAGI. Trimming removed 4 bases at V and 5 bases at J, with 14 bases between. CDR3 DNA: TGTGCCAGCAGTTTGGATACGGGCACGGAGACCCAGTACTTC. It codes for CASSLDTGTETQYF.

This clonotype was recorded a few times. The rearrangement uses TRBV19 and TRBJ1-1; D is uncertain. The CDR3 length is 13 residues. CDR1 LNHDA and CDR2 SQIVND come from the germline V gene (reference sequence). V was shortened by 3 bases and J by 4 bases, with 9 bases between the two germline ends. The CDR3 DNA follows: TGTGCCAGTAGTATTTATGTAAGCACTGAAGCTTTCTTT. Translating it yields CASSIYVSTEAFF.

The V call is TRBV7-3, the J call TRBJ1-1, with a tentative D call TRBD1 (5 bases). Trimming left V 5 bases short and J 6 bases short, with 13 bases between. The CDR3 sequence is 13 residues long. Germline assignment: CDR1 SGHTA and CDR2 FQGTGA. The CDR3, as DNA: TGTGCCAGCAGCCAAATGGGGGTTTCTGAAGCTTTCTTT. Translated: CASSQMGVSEAFF.

In this sample, this clonotype turned up many times. The chain employs TRBV7-2 and TRBJ2-5; tentatively, D is TRBD1 or TRBD2 (6 bases each). Trimming took 5 bases from V and 6 from J, leaving 16 bases between them. The germline V gene encodes CDR1 SGHTA and CDR2 FQGNSA. The CDR3 is made up of 14 amino acids. CDR3 sequence reads: CASSLGGTFKTQYF. DNA for the CDR3: TGTGCCAGCAGCCTAGGGGGGACATTCAAGACCCAGTACTTC. Variable domain in full (rest from reference TRBV7-2 and TRBJ2-5): GAGVSQSPSNKVTEKGKDVELRCDPISGHTALYWYRQSLGQGLEFLIYFQGNSAPDKSGLPSDRFSAERTGGSVSTLTIQRTQQEDSAVYLCASSLGGTFKTQYFGPGTRLLVL.

A few counts support this clonotype. The V gene is TRBV12-3 or TRBV12-4, the J gene TRBJ1-2; 7 bases are shared with TRBD1. J gave up 5 bases and V 5 bases, and 2 bases lay outside the gene matches. The CDR3 runs 12 residues. The DNA for the CDR3 is TGTGCCAGCAGTATGACAGGGTATGGCTACACCTTC. It translates to CASSMTGYGYTF.

V and J are TRBV6-5 and TRBJ2-7; TRBD2 matches at 10 bases. This CDR3 contains 16 residues. The trim removed 2 bases at V and 6 bases at J, leaving 10 bases unmatched. Per germline, CDR1 MNHEY and CDR2 SVGAGI. CDR3 loop: CASSYTLLAGESEQYF. For the CDR3, the DNA is TGTGCCAGCAGTTACACACTCCTAGCGGGAGAATCCGAGCAGTACTTC.

The chain combines TRBV12-3 or TRBV12-4 with TRBJ2-3, with TRBD2 identical over 12 bases. J gave up 5 bases and V 3 bases, and 3 bases lay outside the gene matches. This CDR3 has 15 amino acids. The CDR3 coding sequence is TGTGCCAGCAGTTTTGGACTAGCGGGGATAGATACGCAGTATTTT. Translation: CASSFGLAGIDTQYF.

This clonotype came up many times. The gene calls are TRBV7-2 and TRBJ2-1; TRBD2 matches 12 bases. The CDR3 covers 15 residues. CDR1 is SGHTA and CDR2 is FQGNSA in the germline V gene. After removal of 5 bases from V and 4 bases from J, the junction contained 3 bases not matched to a gene. The CDR3 reads CASSLTSGGYNEQFF. The CDR3 coding sequence is TGTGCCAGCAGCCTGACTAGCGGGGGATACAATGAGCAGTTCTTC.

The V and J genes are TRBV19 and TRBJ1-5; D unresolved. The CDR3 totals 13 residues. Germline CDR1 LNHDA, CDR2 SQIVND (reference sequence). Trimming cost V 8 bases and J 1 base, with 9 bases left between them. CDR3 residues: CASYGGSNQPQHF. For the CDR3, the DNA is TGTGCCAGTTACGGTGGGAGCAATCAGCCCCAGCATTTT.

This clonotype was picked up a small number of times. The chain recombines TRBV10-3 with TRBJ2-6, with unresolved D. V was cut by 0 bases and J by 4 bases, with 22 bases left in between. The CDR3 covers 20 residues. CDR1 and CDR2 (germline): ENHRY, SYGVKD. The CDR3 here is CAISESYFFVESPGANVLTF. CDR3 bases: TGTGCCATCAGTGAGTCGTATTTTTTCGTGGAGTCCCCCGGGGCCAACGTCCTGACTTTC.

The CDR3 sequence: CASSPRDTKLVSNQPQHF. The CDR3 region has the DNA TGTGCCAGCAGCCCACGGGACACCAAACTAGTTAGCAATCAGCCCCAGCATTTT. The genes are TRBV28 and TRBJ1-5; a weak D match, TRBD1 (6 bases). In germline, CDR1 is MDHEN, CDR2 SYDVKM. This CDR3 spans 18 amino acids. The V gene lost 6 bases and the J gene lost 0 bases, with 21 bases spanning the gap.

The table lists this clonotype with a few counts. This chain uses TRBV5-1 with TRBJ2-5, with 7 bases identical to TRBD1. Germline V lookup: CDR1 SGHRS, CDR2 YFSETQ. With V trimmed by 4 bases and J by 4 bases, 10 bases remained unmatched. The CDR3 is 15 amino acids. CDR3 in DNA: TGCGCCAGCAGCCTCCAGGGGGTCGGAGGAGAGACCCAGTACTTC. Protein sequence: CASSLQGVGGETQYF.

This clonotype came up a few times. The CDR3 region is CASSGGRTELLRELLNTGELFF. The CDR3 region has the DNA TGCGCCAGCAGTGGCGGAAGGACAGAACTCCTTCGGGAATTACTGAACACCGGGGAGCTGTTTTTT. The chain recombines TRBV4-3 with TRBJ2-2; perhaps TRBD1 as D (6 bases). Germline V gene lookup returns CDR1 LGHNA and CDR2 YSLEER. This CDR3 is built from 22 residues. The V gene lost 6 bases and the J gene lost 1 base, with 33 bases spanning the gap.

The chain carries TRBV19 and TRBJ2-7; D uncertain. In germline, CDR1 is LNHDA, CDR2 SQIVND (reference sequence). Between the trimmed V and J ends, which lost 4 bases and 7 bases, there was a span of 17 bases. This CDR3 has 14 residues. This chain's CDR3 is CASSTPLKPGEQYF. The DNA of the CDR3 is TGTGCCAGTAGTACGCCCCTGAAACCCGGGGAGCAGTACTTC. The full variable domain, with the rest looked up from reference TRBV19 and TRBJ2-7, is DGGITQSPKYLFRKEGQNVTLSCEQNLNHDAMYWYRQDPGQGLRLIYYSQIVNDFQKGDIAEGYSVSREKKESFPLTVTSAQKNPTAFYLCASSTPLKPGEQYFGPGTRLTVT.